This TCR beta chain was captured in a study of T cells in localized non-small cell lung cancer. Study-level points and caveats: The study found T cell clonality highest in uninvolved adjacent lung, above tumor.

Turning to this clone: No antigen is known for it.

The CDR3 has 14 amino acids. Between the trimmed V and J ends, which lost 7 bases and 1 base, there was a span of 13 bases. Germline V CDR1 and CDR2: ENHRY, SYGVKD. TCRdb's table, derived via immunoSEQ multiplex PCR, lists solely in-frame clones and lacks some. The sample yields roughly 40,000 clones, approximately 81% seen once. This specimen consisted of peripheral blood mononuclear cells, obtained before any cancer treatment. This receptor was obtained from a male donor at least 60 years old with stage II lung adenocarcinoma. The chain carries TRBV10-3 and TRBJ1-1; a possible D gene is TRBD1 (6 bases). CDR3 sequence (DNA): TGTGCCATCACCTCAGGACAGCAGAACACTGAAGCTTTCTTT. Protein sequence: CAITSGQQNTEAFF.